The source of this T cell receptor (beta chain) is a study of identical twins. Overall study findings and caveats: Insertion counts were lower in abundant cord blood beta clonotypes, a trend that memory repertoires did not show. The study reached conclusions through statistical analysis that was cross-sectional, not following the same donors.

TCRdb reprocessed the 5' RACE reads via MiXCR and lists one record per CDR3 protein. This table has about 1.7 million distinct CDR3 sequences, around 29% appearing once. The CDR3 covers 17 residues. A word on this clonotype: No antigen is known for it. Mismatch with germline at one junction end may stem from a read error.

The chain is built from TRBV12-3 or TRBV12-4 and TRBJ1-5, with a possible D match to TRBD1 (6 bases). The clonotype was recovered from a newborn girl in good health. The sample taken for sequencing was cord blood. The CDR3 region is CASSLRVGGGGNRPQHF. The CDR3 DNA is TGTGCCAGCAGTTTAAGAGTGGGGGGCGGGGGCAATCGGCCCCAGCATTTT.